These 28 T cell receptor beta chains originate from one sample sequenced in a study of T cell responses to AZD1222 COVID-19 vaccine. Repertoires were generated with immunoSEQ multiplex PCR, while TCRdb's copy carries only in-frame clones and drops some. In the table there are about 110,000 clones, roughly 90% of which are singletons. The sample here was peripheral blood, taken on day 0 of MenACWY control vaccination. The receptors shown here come from an adult in good health.

This chain links TRBV7-2 with TRBJ1-6, with D possibly matching TRBD1 (5 bases). The CDR3 sequence is 15 residues long. Trimming removed 0 bases at V and 14 bases at J, with 17 bases between. CDR1 is SGHTA and CDR2 is FQGNSA in the germline V gene. The CDR3 DNA sequence: TGTGCCAGCAGCTTAGCGCGAGGCACGGGGGAAACCCTCCACTTT. Amino acid sequence: CASSLARGTGETLHF.

The chain links TRBV2 to TRBJ1-1, with D possibly TRBD1 on 5 matching bases. Trimming took off 7 bases at V and 7 bases at J, with 10 bases between the two ends. Germline lookup yields CDR1 SNHLY and CDR2 FYNNEI. The CDR3 sequence is 11 residues long. The CDR3 DNA reads as TGTGCCAGCACCCTGACAGATGAAGCTTTCTTT. This translates into CASTLTDEAFF.

This clone was recorded once. This chain joins TRBV19 and TRBJ1-6; TRBD1 matches 11 bases. Germline V gives CDR1 LNHDA, CDR2 SQIVND (reference sequence). The CDR3 has 15 amino acids. The ends lost 5 bases at V and 10 bases at J; junction bases unmatched: 7. The CDR3 region is CASSSAGTGGSPLHF. CDR3 DNA: TGTGCCAGTAGTTCTGCCGGGACAGGGGGATCACCCCTCCACTTT.

The chain has TRBV7-2 and TRBJ2-7; D remains unclear. V lost 2 bases, J lost 2 bases, and 10 bases lay in between. Per germline, CDR1 SGHTA and CDR2 FQGNSA. CDR3 length: 14 residues. CDR3 sequence: CASSLRRQAYEQYF. The CDR3 DNA reads TGTGCCAGCAGCTTAAGGCGGCAGGCCTACGAGCAGTACTTC.

The J gene is TRBJ1-3, the V gene TRBV5-6; 10 bases are shared with TRBD1. Germline V gene lookup returns CDR1 SGHDT and CDR2 YYEEEE. The CDR3 covers 15 residues. V was pared by 0 bases and J by 7 bases, with 4 bases of the junction left unmatched. The CDR3, as DNA: TGTGCCAGCAGCTTGGCCGGACAGGGGGACAACACCATATATTTT. Protein sequence: CASSLAGQGDNTIYF. Full variable domain (rest looked up from reference TRBV5-6 and TRBJ1-3): DAGVTQSPTHLIKTRGQQVTLRCSPKSGHDTVSWYQQALGQGPQFIFQYYEEEERQRGNFPDRFSGHQFPNYSSELNVNALLLGDSALYLCASSLAGQGDNTIYFGEGSWLTVV.

CDR3: CASSALGQGEDEQYF. CDR3 in DNA: TGTGCCAGCAGCGCCTTGGGGCAGGGTGAGGACGAGCAGTACTTC. V gene TRBV5-6 combines with J gene TRBJ2-7; D perhaps matches TRBD1 (5 bases). The V end lost 4 bases, the J end lost 5 bases, and 19 bases lay between the germline ends. The V gene's germline CDR1 is SGHDT and CDR2 YYEEEE. The CDR3 covers 15 residues. Full variable domain (rest looked up from reference TRBV5-6 and TRBJ2-7): DAGVTQSPTHLIKTRGQQVTLRCSPKSGHDTVSWYQQALGQGPQFIFQYYEEEERQRGNFPDRFSGHQFPNYSSELNVNALLLGDSALYLCASSALGQGEDEQYFGPGTRLTVT.

The CDR3 region has the DNA TGCGCCAGCAGTGCGAACCTAGGGGGGGAGACCCAGTACTTC. It encodes CASSANLGGETQYF. The V gene is TRBV10-2, the J gene TRBJ2-5, with D possibly called TRBD1 or TRBD2 (6 bases each). There are 14 residues in the CDR3. Germline values: CDR1 WSHSY, CDR2 SAAADI. V was clipped by 4 bases and J by 5 bases, with 14 bases between them.

The chain carries TRBV6-5 and TRBJ1-5; TRBD1 agrees at 8 bases. After removal of 0 bases from V and 7 bases from J, the junction contained 5 bases not matched to a gene. The length of the CDR3 is 15 residues. CDR1 is MNHEY and CDR2 is SVGAGI in the germline V gene. CDR3 region: CASSYSDRAGQPQHF. CDR3 coding DNA: TGTGCCAGCAGTTACTCGGACAGGGCTGGGCAGCCCCAGCATTTT.

This clone has more than one count but fewer than ten. Other DNA sequences in this sample translate to the same CDR3. The chain recombines TRBV5-4 with TRBJ1-2; a possible D gene is TRBD1 (6 bases). Germline CDR1 is SGHNT and CDR2 is YYREEE (reference sequence). The ends were cut back, 2 bases at V and 0 bases at J, with 8 bases in the middle. This CDR3 is 14 amino acids long. The CDR3 DNA sequence: TGTGCCAGCAGCTTACAGGGATCTAACTATGGCTACACCTTC. Its translation: CASSLQGSNYGYTF. Using reference TRBV5-4 and TRBJ1-2 for the parts outside the CDR3, the full variable domain is ETGVTQSPTHLIKTRGQQVTLRCSSQSGHNTVSWYQQALGQGPQFIFQYYREEENGRGNFPPRFSGLQFPNYSSELNVNALELDDSALYLCASSLQGSNYGYTFGSGTRLTVV.

This chain links TRBV27 with TRBJ2-5; TRBD2 matches 10 bases. Germline loops: CDR1 MNHEY, CDR2 SMNVEV (reference sequence). J was trimmed by 3 bases and V by 5 bases; bases with no gene match: 12. The CDR3 contains 17 residues. This CDR3 is CASSRNTALAGEETQYF. CDR3 nucleotide sequence: TGTGCCAGCAGTCGAAACACGGCCCTAGCGGGGGAAGAGACCCAGTACTTC.

The V gene is TRBV6-5, the J gene TRBJ1-5; D is unresolved. Germline V gene lookup returns CDR1 MNHEY and CDR2 SVGAGI. V lost 0 bases and J 6 bases, leaving 3 bases between the germline ends. CDR3 size: 12 residues. In nucleotides, the CDR3 is TGTGCCAGCAGTTACTCTGGTCAGCCCCAGCATTTT. This codes for CASSYSGQPQHF.

The chain is built from TRBV5-6 and TRBJ1-2; D gene ambiguous. Looked up from germline, CDR1 is SGHDT and CDR2 is YYEEEE. This CDR3 contains 12 residues. The germline V and J ends were trimmed by 4 bases and 3 bases, with 7 bases remaining between them. The CDR3 sequence: CASSGVYYGYTF. The CDR3 nucleotides are TGTGCCAGCAGCGGGGTCTACTATGGCTACACCTTC.

This clone was detected a few times. The gene calls are TRBV3-1 (or the pseudogene TRBV3-2) and TRBJ1-4, with D possibly matching TRBD1 (5 bases). Germline assignment: CDR1 LGHDT and CDR2 YNNKEL (reference sequence). The CDR3 totals 15 residues. V was shortened by 1 base and J by 4 bases, with 10 bases between the two germline ends. CDR3 protein: CASSQVAGSNEKLFF. The CDR3 DNA reads as TGTGCCAGCAGCCAAGTAGCAGGGAGTAATGAAAAACTGTTTTTT.

This clone occurred once. The chain has TRBV30 and TRBJ2-7; 7 nucleotides match TRBD2. CDR1 is GTSNPN and CDR2 is SVGIG in the germline V gene (reference sequence). The CDR3 runs 13 residues. Unmatched junction bases numbered 6, after V lost 7 bases and J lost 0 bases. The CDR3 DNA is TGTGCCTCCACGCGGGAGAGCTCCTACGAGCAGTACTTC. As protein: CASTRESSYEQYF.

In this sample, this clone turned up once. V gene TRBV4-2 combines with J gene TRBJ1-2, with D maybe TRBD1 (5 bases). The length of the CDR3 is 18 residues. Germline V CDR1 and CDR2: LGHNA, YNFKEQ. The V end lost 1 base, the J end lost 0 bases, and 18 bases lay between the germline ends. This chain's CDR3 is CASSQVWVIDRANYGYTF. CDR3 coding DNA: TGTGCCAGCAGCCAAGTCTGGGTGATTGACAGAGCTAACTATGGCTACACCTTC.

The chain employs TRBV6-5 and TRBJ1-3; 10 bases line up with TRBD1. The CDR3 sequence is 15 residues long. After removal of 6 bases from V and 4 bases from J, the junction contained 6 bases not matched to a gene. Germline CDR1 is MNHEY and CDR2 is SVGAGI. CDR3 coding DNA: TGTGCCAGCAGGCCGACAGGGGGCGAAGGAAACACCATATATTTT. Its protein product is CASRPTGGEGNTIYF.

The chain couples TRBV10-2 to TRBJ1-1; D is unclear. The CDR3 has 13 residues. The V gene lost 4 bases and the J gene lost 4 bases, with 10 bases spanning the gap. Germline V gene sequence: CDR1 WSHSY, CDR2 SAAADI. CDR3 sequence reads: CASSVFRGTEAFF. As DNA, the CDR3 is TGCGCCAGCAGTGTGTTTCGGGGCACTGAAGCTTTCTTT.

This chain joins TRBV4-3 and TRBJ2-1; unclear D gene. Trimming left V 1 base short and J 2 bases short, with 15 bases between. The germline CDR1 and CDR2 sequences are LGHNA and YSLEER. The CDR3 runs 17 residues. CDR3 sequence (DNA): TGCGCCAGCAGCCAAGGTATCCCTACGACGACCTACAATGAGCAGTTCTTC. Protein sequence: CASSQGIPTTTYNEQFF.

The DNA for the CDR3 is TGCGCCAGCAGCCCTTCTGCCACCTCCCCGTGGGAGACCCAGTACTTC. Translation: CASSPSATSPWETQYF. V gene TRBV5-1 combines with J gene TRBJ2-5; D ambiguous. The CDR3 runs 16 residues. Germline CDR1 reads SGHRS; CDR2 reads YFSETQ. V was clipped by 4 bases and J by 5 bases, with 21 bases between them.

The rearrangement links TRBV9 to TRBJ2-1, with D unclear. CDR1 and CDR2 (germline): SGDLS, YYNGEE. V was shortened by 0 bases and J by 0 bases, with 10 bases between the two germline ends. This CDR3 spans 16 amino acids. The CDR3 coding sequence is TGTGCCAGCAGCGTAGGCTGGGGAAGCTCCTACAATGAGCAGTTCTTC. This sequence encodes CASSVGWGSSYNEQFF. Using reference TRBV9 and TRBJ2-1 for the parts outside the CDR3, the full variable domain is DSGVTQTPKHLITATGQRVTLRCSPRSGDLSVYWYQQSLDQGLQFLIQYYNGEERAKGNILERFSAQQFPDLHSELNLSSLELGDSALYFCASSVGWGSSYNEQFFGPGTRLTVL.

CDR3 in amino acids: CASSPPVAGGAGNEQFF. Written as DNA, the CDR3 is TGTGCCAGCAGCCCTCCAGTAGCGGGGGGGGCGGGCAATGAGCAGTTCTTC. The J gene is TRBJ2-1, the V gene TRBV5-4; 11 positions agree with TRBD2. The junction had 12 bases not matched to a gene; V was cut back by 4 bases and J by 6 bases. The germline V gene encodes CDR1 SGHNT and CDR2 YYREEE (reference sequence). CDR3 length equals 17 residues. The variable domain in full, completed from reference TRBV5-4 and TRBJ2-1, reads ETGVTQSPTHLIKTRGQQVTLRCSSQSGHNTVSWYQQALGQGPQFIFQYYREEENGRGNFPPRFSGLQFPNYSSELNVNALELDDSALYLCASSPPVAGGAGNEQFFGPGTRLTVL.

The gene calls are TRBV10-3 and TRBJ1-1, with no clear D. The CDR3 runs to 14 residues. Germline V gives CDR1 ENHRY, CDR2 SYGVKD. The V end lost 6 bases, the J end lost 0 bases, and 11 bases lay between the germline ends. CDR3 bases: TGTGCCATCAGGAGAACCACAGTGAACACTGAAGCTTTCTTT. This translates into CAIRRTTVNTEAFF.

The gene calls are TRBV7-6 and TRBJ1-5, with D possibly TRBD1 on 5 matching bases. Deletions cut 5 bases from V and 1 base from J, with 6 bases between. The CDR3 has 13 amino acids. Germline V gives CDR1 SGHVS, CDR2 FNYEAQ. The CDR3: CASSPGSNQPQHF. The CDR3 DNA reads as TGTGCCAGCAGCCCAGGGAGCAATCAGCCCCAGCATTTT.

This clone was detected once. The chain links TRBV28 to TRBJ1-2, with 7 bases matching TRBD1. The junction had 8 bases not matched to a gene; V was cut back by 7 bases and J by 3 bases. The CDR3 is made up of 14 amino acids. Germline V gene data show CDR1 as MDHEN and CDR2 as SYDVKM. The CDR3 nucleotides read TGTGCCAGCACCTCAGGGGGGGTTTACTATGGCTACACCTTC. It yields the protein CASTSGGVYYGYTF.

CDR3 DNA: TGTGCCAGCAGCTTAGACGACAGGGATGGAACAGATACGCAGTATTTT. Its protein product is CASSLDDRDGTDTQYF. The chain joins TRBV11-3 to TRBJ2-3; 7 bases are a match to TRBD1. The CDR3 contains 16 residues. Germline values: CDR1 SGHNT, CDR2 YENEEA. Trimming cost V 0 bases and J 3 bases; bases outside gene matches: 6.

A remark on this clone: This CDR3 is also generated by other DNA sequences in the sample. This rearrangement joins TRBV5-4 to TRBJ1-5; 7 bases align to TRBD1. Germline CDR1 SGHNT, CDR2 YYREEE (reference sequence). The J segment lost 2 bases and the V segment lost 1 base, leaving 0 bases of the junction unmatched. CDR3 length: 14 amino acids. The CDR3 DNA follows: TGTGCCAGCAGCTTGCAGGGGGGCAATCAGCCCCAGCATTTT. It encodes CASSLQGGNQPQHF.

This chain connects TRBV28 to TRBJ2-7; D might be TRBD1 (7 bases). The germline V gene has CDR1 MDHEN and CDR2 SYDVKM. The CDR3 has 14 residues. Trimming took off 4 bases at V and 5 bases at J, with 15 bases between the two ends. CDR3 bases: TGTGCCAGCAGTTCGGGCAGGGGGGAGGACGAGCAGTACTTC. Its protein is CASSSGRGEDEQYF.

CDR3 DNA sequence: TGCAGTGCTAGCTTGGGTCACGGCTACACCTTC. This translates into CSASLGHGYTF. The chain links TRBV20-1 to TRBJ1-2; D remains unclear. The CDR3 extends over 11 amino acids. V lost 3 bases and J lost 8, with 10 bases in between. The germline gives CDR1 DFQATT, CDR2 SNEGSKA (reference sequence).